This is a list of T cell receptor beta chains from one sample in a study of blood T cell repertoires in COVID-19. Assay: immunoSEQ multiplex PCR; the TCRdb copy retains only in-frame clones and omits some. The table shows fewer than 80,000 clones, with around 90% occurring only once. The material sequenced was peripheral blood. The receptors come from a human donor in a cohort sampled during active COVID-19. Each CDR3 is given with its conserved first and last residue. A D gene is named only where the DNA matches it firmly. Clone size appears in some rows only: once, few, many, or a class for an expanded clone.

size: NA; J: TRBJ2-1; D: NA; V: TRBV11-2; DNA: TGTGCCAGCAGCCCAGGCAACAATGAGCAGTTCTTC; CDR3: CASSPGNNEQFF
size: NA; J: TRBJ2-3; D: NA; V: TRBV4-2; DNA: TGTGCCAGCAGCCAAAACGAGGGTCATACGCAGTATTTT; CDR3: CASSQNEGHTQYF
size: NA; J: TRBJ2-7; D: TRBD1; V: TRBV7-3; DNA: TGTGCCAGCAGCTTCGGACAGGGCCCCTACGAGCAGTACTTC; CDR3: CASSFGQGPYEQYF
size: NA; J: TRBJ1-1; D: NA; V: TRBV30; DNA: TGTGCCTGGAGTCCACTTGGACACCCGAAGACTGAAGCTTTCTTT; CDR3: CAWSPLGHPKTEAFF
size: NA; J: TRBJ1-5; D: TRBD1; V: TRBV19; DNA: TGTGCCAGTAGTACCGACAGGGTTGGGGATCAGCCCCAGCATTTT; CDR3: CASSTDRVGDQPQHF
size: once; J: TRBJ1-1; D: TRBD1; V: TRBV11-3; DNA: TGTGCCAGCAGCTTATCGGGACAGGGGGCCTCTGAAGCTTTCTTT; CDR3: CASSLSGQGASEAFF
size: NA; J: TRBJ1-2; D: NA; V: TRBV28; DNA: TGTGCCAGCAGTTCAGGGTCCCAAGCTCCTTATGGCTACACCTTC; CDR3: CASSSGSQAPYGYTF
size: NA; J: TRBJ1-2; D: NA; V: TRBV27; DNA: TGTGCCAGCAGTTTACACAGCCGTAACTATGGCTACACCTTC; CDR3: CASSLHSRNYGYTF
size: NA; J: TRBJ2-4; D: NA; V: TRBV9; DNA: TGTGCCAGCAGCGTCGGGGTAGAGGCCAAAAACATTCAGTACTTC; CDR3: CASSVGVEAKNIQYF
size: NA; J: TRBJ2-1; D: TRBD2; V: TRBV7-3; DNA: TGTGCCAGCAGCCGGCGGGAGTCTAATGAGCAGTTCTTC; CDR3: CASSRRESNEQFF
size: NA; J: TRBJ1-2; D: TRBD1; V: TRBV7-9; DNA: TGTGCCAGCAGCCAAACGACAGGGTTCTACACCTTC; CDR3: CASSQTTGFYTF
size: NA; J: TRBJ1-2; D: NA; V: TRBV4-3; DNA: TGCGCCAGCAGCCAAGTGGTGGGGAGTTCCTATGGCTACACCTTC; CDR3: CASSQVVGSSYGYTF
size: NA; J: TRBJ1-1; D: NA; V: TRBV4-3; DNA: TGCGCCAGCAGCCATCGGGGGGGACCCACTGAAGCTTTCTTT; CDR3: CASSHRGGPTEAFF
size: NA; J: TRBJ2-1; D: TRBD1; V: TRBV6-2/TRBV6-3; DNA: TGTGCCAGCAGTTACCACGGACAGGGAAGGTTGAATGAGCAGTTCTTC; CDR3: CASSYHGQGRLNEQFF
size: NA; J: TRBJ2-5; D: TRBD1; V: TRBV5-1; DNA: TGCGCCAGCAATGTCAGGGGGCAAGAGACCCAGTACTTC; CDR3: CASNVRGQETQYF
size: NA; J: TRBJ2-7; D: NA; V: TRBV7-2; DNA: TGTGCCAGCAGCTTAGGGGGGGGCGGTTCAGGGCTCGAGCAGTACTTC; CDR3: CASSLGGGGSGLEQYF
size: NA; J: TRBJ1-1; D: TRBD1; V: TRBV9; DNA: TGTGCCAGCAGCCCGACAGGGCGGGCCTCTGAAGCTTTCTTT; CDR3: CASSPTGRASEAFF
size: NA; J: TRBJ1-4; D: TRBD1; V: TRBV30; DNA: TGTGCCTGGAGTGAGGACAGGGAGGGAGAAAAACTGTTTTTT; CDR3: CAWSEDREGEKLFF
size: NA; J: TRBJ1-5; D: TRBD1; V: TRBV7-6; DNA: TGTGCCAGCAGCTCTTCCTCCCGACAGGGAAGGAATCAGCCCCAGCATTTT; CDR3: CASSSSSRQGRNQPQHF
size: NA; J: TRBJ2-7; D: NA; V: TRBV7-8; DNA: TGTGCCAGCAGCTTCAACGGGGGAGGGGGGTACTACGAGCAGTACTTC; CDR3: CASSFNGGGGYYEQYF
size: few; J: TRBJ2-5; D: NA; V: TRBV7-6; DNA: TGTGCCAGCAGCTTAGTGACAGACGAAGAGACCCAGTACTTC; CDR3: CASSLVTDEETQYF
size: NA; J: TRBJ2-5; D: NA; V: TRBV28; DNA: TGTGCCAGCAGTTATAGCTCCCAAGAGACCCAGTACTTC; CDR3: CASSYSSQETQYF
size: NA; J: TRBJ2-1; D: TRBD1; V: TRBV7-2; DNA: TGTGCCAGCAGCGAGCCGGGACAGGGGGCCGGTGAGCAGTTCTTC; CDR3: CASSEPGQGAGEQFF
size: NA; J: TRBJ2-3; D: TRBD2; V: TRBV2; DNA: TGTGCCAGTGGGCGGGAGGGCCGTTTAGATACGCAGTATTTT; CDR3: CASGREGRLDTQYF
size: NA; J: TRBJ1-5; D: NA; V: TRBV6-5; DNA: TGTGCCAGCAGTTCCGGAAGGGGATGGCGTCAGCCCCAGCATTTT; CDR3: CASSSGRGWRQPQHF
size: NA; J: TRBJ2-2; D: NA; V: TRBV15; DNA: TGTGCCACCAGCAGAGAAGGGGCGGACACCGGGGAGCTGTTTTTT; CDR3: CATSREGADTGELFF
size: NA; J: TRBJ1-2; D: NA; V: TRBV7-8; DNA: TGTGCCAGCAGCTTGGCGGGGGATGGCTACACCTTC; CDR3: CASSLAGDGYTF
size: NA; J: TRBJ1-1; D: TRBD1; V: TRBV6-5; DNA: TGTGCCGCCTCGGACAGGCATGAACTCGGGGCTTTCTTT; CDR3: CAASDRHELGAFF
size: NA; J: TRBJ2-3; D: TRBD1; V: TRBV7-8; DNA: TGTGCCAGCAGCTTAGGGACAGGCCTAGGTACAGATACGCAGTATTTT; CDR3: CASSLGTGLGTDTQYF
size: NA; J: TRBJ2-5; D: NA; V: TRBV18; DNA: TGTGCCAGCTCAACAAACGGGGGTCACGAGACCCAGTACTTC; CDR3: CASSTNGGHETQYF
size: NA; J: TRBJ1-1; D: NA; V: TRBV9; DNA: TGTGCCAGCAGAGAACCGGGGATGAACACTGAAGCTTTCTTT; CDR3: CASREPGMNTEAFF
size: NA; J: TRBJ1-2; D: NA; V: TRBV4-2; DNA: TGTGCCAGCAGCCAAGGGCAGAGGAACTTCTATGGCTACACCTTC; CDR3: CASSQGQRNFYGYTF
size: NA; J: TRBJ1-2; D: NA; V: TRBV5-6; DNA: TGTGCCAGCAGCAACGCGGGTCTGGGCTACACCTTC; CDR3: CASSNAGLGYTF
size: NA; J: TRBJ2-3; D: TRBD2; V: TRBV9; DNA: TGTGCCAGCTCCGCTAGCGGGGGGGCCCCAGATACGCAGTATTTT; CDR3: CASSASGGAPDTQYF
size: NA; J: TRBJ1-1; D: NA; V: TRBV28; DNA: TGTGCCAGCAGCTCCAGCGTGGGGCGCCAGACTGAAGCTTTCTTT; CDR3: CASSSSVGRQTEAFF
size: NA; J: TRBJ2-1; D: TRBD2; V: TRBV11-2; DNA: TGTGCCAGCAGCTTACTAGCTGGTTTGGGCGGGAGCTCCTACAATGAGCAGTTCTTC; CDR3: CASSLLAGLGGSSYNEQFF
size: NA; J: TRBJ2-7; D: TRBD1; V: TRBV5-1; DNA: TGCGCCAGCAGCTTGGCCGCAGGACAGGGTTCCTACGAGCAGTACTTC; CDR3: CASSLAAGQGSYEQYF
size: NA; J: TRBJ1-3; D: TRBD1; V: TRBV7-2; DNA: TGTGCCAGCAGCTTAGCGTCAGGGGGTGGAAACACCATATATTTT; CDR3: CASSLASGGGNTIYF
size: NA; J: TRBJ2-3; D: NA; V: TRBV20-1; DNA: TGCAGTGCTAGTGTCGGAGATACGCAGTATTTT; CDR3: CSASVGDTQYF
size: few; J: TRBJ1-6; D: NA; V: TRBV5-4; DNA: TGTGCCAGCAGCCCCAGGAATTCACCCCTCCACTTT; CDR3: CASSPRNSPLHF
size: NA; J: TRBJ1-6; D: TRBD1; V: TRBV19; DNA: TGTGCCAGTAGTATCCGAACCGGGACAGCCGCGAATTCACCCCTCCACTTT; CDR3: CASSIRTGTAANSPLHF
size: once; J: TRBJ1-6; D: NA; V: TRBV19; DNA: TGTGCCAGTAGACTGGACAGCTCCTATAATTCACCCCTCCACTTT; CDR3: CASRLDSSYNSPLHF
size: NA; J: TRBJ1-1; D: TRBD1; V: TRBV11-3; DNA: TGTGCCAGCAGCTTCACAGGGGGCACTGAAGCTTTCTTT; CDR3: CASSFTGGTEAFF
size: NA; J: TRBJ1-2; D: NA; V: TRBV9; DNA: TGTGCCAGCAGCACCGACACACCGAACTATGGCTACACCTTC; CDR3: CASSTDTPNYGYTF
size: once; J: TRBJ2-1; D: TRBD2; V: TRBV11-1; DNA: TGTGCCAGCAGCTTAGGGGGGGCTAGCGGGAATGTTGGGCAGTTCTTC; CDR3: CASSLGGASGNVGQFF
size: once; J: TRBJ2-7; D: NA; V: TRBV6-5; DNA: TGTGCCAGCAGTTACTTGGCGGGATCTCCCGCCCACGAGCAGTACTTC; CDR3: CASSYLAGSPAHEQYF
size: NA; J: TRBJ1-6; D: NA; V: TRBV7-9; DNA: TGTGCCAGCAGTACTACAGGGAATTCACCCCTCCACTTT; CDR3: CASSTTGNSPLHF
size: NA; J: TRBJ2-2; D: NA; V: TRBV9; DNA: TGTGCCAGCAGCGCCCTATCTACCGGGGAGCTGTTTTTT; CDR3: CASSALSTGELFF
size: NA; J: TRBJ2-3; D: TRBD2; V: TRBV15; DNA: TGTGCCACCAGCAGAGATGGAGGACTAGCCATTGATACGCAGTATTTT; CDR3: CATSRDGGLAIDTQYF
size: once; J: TRBJ2-3; D: NA; V: TRBV7-3; DNA: TGTGCCAGCAGCCCGTCGGGGAGCACAGATACGCAGTATTTT; CDR3: CASSPSGSTDTQYF
size: NA; J: TRBJ1-1; D: NA; V: TRBV11-2; DNA: TGTGCCAGCAGCTTAGCAGGGCGGAACACTGAAGCTTTCTTT; CDR3: CASSLAGRNTEAFF